This TCR beta chain originates from a study of PD-L1 blockade in urothelial cancer. Study details: Median T cell yield per blood sample was 110,000 to 150,000 cells.

Germline V gene data show CDR1 as SGHTA and CDR2 as FQGNSA. The CDR3 is 15 residues long. V lost 3 bases and J lost 7, with 16 bases in between. Sequencing was performed with immunoSEQ multiplex PCR; in TCRdb, only in-frame clones are kept and a portion is missing. This sample has 25,000 to 35,000 clones, with approximately 87% found just once. Sample: PBMCs, taken around atezolizumab (anti-PD-L1) treatment. The genes are TRBV7-2 and TRBJ1-3, with unresolved D. The TCR sequence derives from a man aged 45 to 65 with urothelial cancer. In DNA, the CDR3 is TGTGCCAGCAGCTTTGAGATCACCGCGAGTAACACCATATATTTT. It is translated as CASSFEITASNTIYF.